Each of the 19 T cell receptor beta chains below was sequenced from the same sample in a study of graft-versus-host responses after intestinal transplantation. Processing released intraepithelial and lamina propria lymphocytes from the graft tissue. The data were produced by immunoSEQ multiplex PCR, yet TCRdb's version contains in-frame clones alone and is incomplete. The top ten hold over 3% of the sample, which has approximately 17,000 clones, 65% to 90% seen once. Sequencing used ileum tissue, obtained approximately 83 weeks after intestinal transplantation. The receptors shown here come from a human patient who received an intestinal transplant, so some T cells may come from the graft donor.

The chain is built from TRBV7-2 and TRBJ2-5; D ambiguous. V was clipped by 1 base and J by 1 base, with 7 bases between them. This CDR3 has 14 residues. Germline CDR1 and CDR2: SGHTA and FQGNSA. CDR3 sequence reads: CASSLGGSQETQYF. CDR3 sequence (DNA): TGTGCCAGCAGCTTAGGGGGTTCCCAAGAGACCCAGTACTTC. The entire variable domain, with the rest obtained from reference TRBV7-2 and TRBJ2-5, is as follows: GAGVSQSPSNKVTEKGKDVELRCDPISGHTALYWYRQSLGQGLEFLIYFQGNSAPDKSGLPSDRFSAERTGGSVSTLTIQRTQQEDSAVYLCASSLGGSQETQYFGPGTRLLVL.

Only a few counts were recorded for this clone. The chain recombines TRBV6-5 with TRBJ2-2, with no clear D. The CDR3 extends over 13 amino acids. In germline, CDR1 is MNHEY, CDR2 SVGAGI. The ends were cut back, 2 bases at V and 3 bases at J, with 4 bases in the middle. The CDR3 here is CASSYMYTGELFF. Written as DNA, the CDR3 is TGTGCCAGCAGTTACATGTACACCGGGGAGCTGTTTTTT.

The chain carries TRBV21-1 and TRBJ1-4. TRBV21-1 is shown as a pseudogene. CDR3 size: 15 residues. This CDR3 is CASSSVSVTNEKLFF. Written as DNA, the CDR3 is TGTGCCAGCAGTAGTGTTTCGGTAACCAATGAAAAACTGTTTTTT.

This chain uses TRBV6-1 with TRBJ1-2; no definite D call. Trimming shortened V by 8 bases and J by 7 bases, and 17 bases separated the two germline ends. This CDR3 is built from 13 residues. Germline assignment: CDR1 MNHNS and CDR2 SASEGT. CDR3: CASAAERVRGYTF. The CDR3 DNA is TGTGCCAGCGCTGCAGAACGGGTGCGTGGCTACACCTTC.

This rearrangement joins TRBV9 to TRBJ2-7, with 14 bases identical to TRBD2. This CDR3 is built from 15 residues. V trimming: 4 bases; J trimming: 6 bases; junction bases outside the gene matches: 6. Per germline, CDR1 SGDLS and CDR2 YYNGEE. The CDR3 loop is CASSLTGTSGGEQYF. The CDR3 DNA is TGTGCCAGCAGCCTTACCGGGACTAGCGGGGGCGAGCAGTACTTC.

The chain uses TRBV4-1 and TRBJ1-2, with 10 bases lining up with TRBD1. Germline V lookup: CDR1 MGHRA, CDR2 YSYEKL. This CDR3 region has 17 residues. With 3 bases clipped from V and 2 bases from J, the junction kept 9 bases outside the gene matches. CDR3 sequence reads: CASSQGTGAILNYGYTF. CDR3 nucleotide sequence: TGCGCCAGCAGCCAGGGGACAGGGGCAATATTAAACTATGGCTACACCTTC.

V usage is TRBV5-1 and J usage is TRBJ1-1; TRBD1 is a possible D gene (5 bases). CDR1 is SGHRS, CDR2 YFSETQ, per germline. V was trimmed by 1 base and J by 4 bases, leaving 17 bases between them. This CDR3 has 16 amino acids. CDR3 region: CASSLLGNRGSTEAFF. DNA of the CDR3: TGCGCCAGCAGCTTGCTAGGGAACCGGGGGAGCACTGAAGCTTTCTTT.

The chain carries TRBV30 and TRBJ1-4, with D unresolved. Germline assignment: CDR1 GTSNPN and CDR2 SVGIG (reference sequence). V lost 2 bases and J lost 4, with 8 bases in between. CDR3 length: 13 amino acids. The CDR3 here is CAWSSGFNEKLFF. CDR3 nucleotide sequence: TGTGCCTGGAGTAGCGGGTTTAATGAAAAACTGTTTTTT.

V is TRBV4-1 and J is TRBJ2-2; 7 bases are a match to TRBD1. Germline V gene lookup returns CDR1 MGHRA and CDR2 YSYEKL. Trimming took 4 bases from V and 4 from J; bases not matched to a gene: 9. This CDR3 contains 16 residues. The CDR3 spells CASSPPTGPSTGELFF. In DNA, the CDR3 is TGCGCCAGCAGCCCTCCGACAGGGCCAAGCACCGGGGAGCTGTTTTTT.

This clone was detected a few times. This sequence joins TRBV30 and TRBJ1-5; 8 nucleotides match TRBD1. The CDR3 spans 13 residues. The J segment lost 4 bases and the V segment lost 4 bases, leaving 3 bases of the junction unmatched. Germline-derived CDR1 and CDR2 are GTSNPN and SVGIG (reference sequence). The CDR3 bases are TGTGCCTGGAACAGGGGGGATAATCAGCCCCAGCATTTT. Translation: CAWNRGDNQPQHF.

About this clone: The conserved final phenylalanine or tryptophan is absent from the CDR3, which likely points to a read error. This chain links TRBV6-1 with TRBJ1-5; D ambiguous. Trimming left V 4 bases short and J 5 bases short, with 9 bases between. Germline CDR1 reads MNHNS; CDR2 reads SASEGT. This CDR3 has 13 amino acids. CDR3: CASSVRWDQPQHL. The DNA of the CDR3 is TGTGCCAGCAGTGTTAGGTGGGATCAGCCCCAGCATCTT.

CDR3 in DNA: TGTGCCACCAGAGGACCTTGGGATCATGGCTACACCTTC. Its translation is CATRGPWDHGYTF. The gene calls are TRBV15 and TRBJ1-2; the D is unclear. This CDR3 contains 13 residues. V was shortened by 6 bases and J by 6 bases, with 14 bases between the two germline ends. Germline V gene data show CDR1 as LNHNV and CDR2 as YYDKDF (reference sequence).

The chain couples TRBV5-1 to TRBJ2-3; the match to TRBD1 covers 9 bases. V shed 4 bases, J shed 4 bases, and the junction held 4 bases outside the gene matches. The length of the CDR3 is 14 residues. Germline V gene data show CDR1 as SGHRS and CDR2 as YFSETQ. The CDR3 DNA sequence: TGCGCCAGCAGCAGGGGACAGGGAGCAGATACGCAGTATTTT. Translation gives CASSRGQGADTQYF.

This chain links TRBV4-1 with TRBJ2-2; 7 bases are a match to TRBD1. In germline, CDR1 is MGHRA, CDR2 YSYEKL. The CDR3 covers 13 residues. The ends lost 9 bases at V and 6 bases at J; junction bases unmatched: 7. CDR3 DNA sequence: TGCGCCAGTGGGACAGAAAGTTCCGGGGAGCTGTTTTTT. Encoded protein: CASGTESSGELFF.

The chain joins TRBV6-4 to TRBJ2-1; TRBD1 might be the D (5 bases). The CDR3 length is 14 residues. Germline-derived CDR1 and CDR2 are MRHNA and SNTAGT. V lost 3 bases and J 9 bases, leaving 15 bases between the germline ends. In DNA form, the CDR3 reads TGTGCCAGCAGTGAGTCAGGCAGGGTCGGTGAGCAGTTCTTC. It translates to CASSESGRVGEQFF.

This CDR3 is CASSQSGTGGMNTEAFF. CDR3 sequence (DNA): TGCGCCAGCAGCCAATCGGGGACAGGAGGCATGAACACTGAAGCTTTCTTT. This rearrangement joins TRBV4-1 to TRBJ1-1; TRBD1 matches 8 bases. In germline, CDR1 is MGHRA, CDR2 YSYEKL. The J segment lost 0 bases and the V segment lost 2 bases, leaving 8 bases of the junction unmatched. The CDR3 is 17 amino acids.

The CDR3: CASSLLSSLGMSSYNSPLHF. In nucleotides, the CDR3 is TGTGCCAGCAGTTTATTGAGCAGCTTGGGGATGAGCTCCTATAATTCACCCCTCCACTTT. The chain recombines TRBV27 with TRBJ1-6, with D unresolved. V dropped 1 base and J dropped 0 bases, with 19 bases sitting between them. The germline gives CDR1 MNHEY, CDR2 SMNVEV (reference sequence). The CDR3 is made up of 20 amino acids.

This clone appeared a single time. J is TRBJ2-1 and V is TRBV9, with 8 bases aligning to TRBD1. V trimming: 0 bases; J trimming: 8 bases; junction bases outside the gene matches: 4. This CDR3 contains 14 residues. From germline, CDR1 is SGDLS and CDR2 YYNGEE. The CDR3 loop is CASSVAGQVDEQFF. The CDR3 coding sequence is TGTGCCAGCAGCGTAGCGGGACAGGTCGATGAGCAGTTCTTC.

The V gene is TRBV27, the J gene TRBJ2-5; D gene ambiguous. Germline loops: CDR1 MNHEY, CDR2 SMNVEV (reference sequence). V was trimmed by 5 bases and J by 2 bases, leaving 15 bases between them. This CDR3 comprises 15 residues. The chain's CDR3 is CASSPITASQETQYF. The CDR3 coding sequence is TGTGCCAGCAGTCCCATAACGGCCTCACAAGAGACCCAGTACTTC.